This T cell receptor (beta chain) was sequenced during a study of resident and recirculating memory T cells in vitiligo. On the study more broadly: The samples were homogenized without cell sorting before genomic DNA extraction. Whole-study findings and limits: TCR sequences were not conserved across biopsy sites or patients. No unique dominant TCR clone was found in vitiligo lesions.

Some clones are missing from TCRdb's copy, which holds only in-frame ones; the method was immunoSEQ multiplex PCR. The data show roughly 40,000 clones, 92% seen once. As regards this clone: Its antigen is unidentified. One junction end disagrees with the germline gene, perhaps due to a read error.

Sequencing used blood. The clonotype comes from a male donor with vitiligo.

CDR3 DNA: TGTGCCTGGACCGGGGTAAGCAGAGATACGCAGTATTTT. This translates into CAWTGVSRDTQYF. This rearrangement joins TRBV30 to TRBJ2-3; possible D gene TRBD2, 5 bases. Germline V gene sequence: CDR1 GTSNPN, CDR2 SVGIG (reference sequence). The CDR3 covers 13 residues.